This T cell receptor (beta chain) derives from a study of blood T cell repertoires in COVID-19. The repertoire was sequenced with immunoSEQ multiplex PCR; TCRdb's copy has only in-frame clones and lacks some. The sample carries approximately 160,000 clones, roughly 88% recorded once. J was trimmed by 5 bases and V by 2 bases; bases with no gene match: 7. Germline values: CDR1 SGHTA, CDR2 FQGNSA. The CDR3 contains 17 residues. The source of this sequence is a man between 60 and 70 years old who had recovered from COVID-19. V is TRBV7-2 and J is TRBJ2-2; 11 positions match TRBD1. The sample comprised peripheral blood. CDR3 region: CASSLRTGGGRTGELFF. CDR3 sequence (DNA): TGTGCCAGCAGCTTAAGGACAGGGGGCGGGCGGACCGGGGAGCTGTTTTTT. Complete variable domain (other parts from reference TRBV7-2 and TRBJ2-2): GAGVSQSPSNKVTEKGKDVELRCDPISGHTALYWYRQSLGQGLEFLIYFQGNSAPDKSGLPSDRFSAERTGGSVSTLTIQRTQQEDSAVYLCASSLRTGGGRTGELFFGEGSRLTVL.